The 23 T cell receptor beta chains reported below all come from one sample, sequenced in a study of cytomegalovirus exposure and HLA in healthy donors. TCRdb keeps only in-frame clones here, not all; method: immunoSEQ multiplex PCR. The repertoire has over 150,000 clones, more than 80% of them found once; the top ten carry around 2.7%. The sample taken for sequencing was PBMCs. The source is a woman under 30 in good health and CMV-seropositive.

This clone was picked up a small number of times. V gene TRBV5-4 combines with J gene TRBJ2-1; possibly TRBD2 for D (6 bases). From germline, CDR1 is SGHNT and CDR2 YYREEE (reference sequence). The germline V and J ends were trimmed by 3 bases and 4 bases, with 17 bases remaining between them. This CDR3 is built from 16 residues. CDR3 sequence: CASSSGGVKGYNEQFF. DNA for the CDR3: TGTGCCAGCAGCTCCGGAGGGGTCAAGGGGTACAATGAGCAGTTCTTC.

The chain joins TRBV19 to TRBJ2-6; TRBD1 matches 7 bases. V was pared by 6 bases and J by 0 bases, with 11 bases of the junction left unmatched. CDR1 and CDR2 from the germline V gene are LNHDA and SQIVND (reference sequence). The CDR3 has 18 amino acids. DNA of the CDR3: TGTGCCAGTAGCCCCCGGGACAGTACTACCTCTGGGGCCAACGTCCTGACTTTC. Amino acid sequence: CASSPRDSTTSGANVLTF.

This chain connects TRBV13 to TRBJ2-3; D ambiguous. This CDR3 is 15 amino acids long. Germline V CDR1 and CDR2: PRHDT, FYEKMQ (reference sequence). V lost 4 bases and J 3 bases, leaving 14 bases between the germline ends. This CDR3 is CASSSERLRTDTQYF. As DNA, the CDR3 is TGTGCCAGCAGCTCCGAGAGGCTTAGGACAGATACGCAGTATTTT.

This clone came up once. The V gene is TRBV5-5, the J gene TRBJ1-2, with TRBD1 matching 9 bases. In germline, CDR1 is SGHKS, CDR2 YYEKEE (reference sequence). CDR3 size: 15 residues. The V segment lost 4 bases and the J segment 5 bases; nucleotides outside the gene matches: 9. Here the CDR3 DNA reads TGTGCCAGCAGCGGACGGGACAGGGAGAGGTATGGCTACACCTTC. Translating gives CASSGRDRERYGYTF.

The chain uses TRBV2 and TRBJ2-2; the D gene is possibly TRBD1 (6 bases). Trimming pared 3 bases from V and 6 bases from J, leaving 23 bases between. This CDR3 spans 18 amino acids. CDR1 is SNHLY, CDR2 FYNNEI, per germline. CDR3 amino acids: CASSEGTQNPYSAGELFF. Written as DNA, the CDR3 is TGTGCCAGCAGTGAGGGGACACAAAACCCCTACAGCGCCGGGGAGCTGTTTTTT.

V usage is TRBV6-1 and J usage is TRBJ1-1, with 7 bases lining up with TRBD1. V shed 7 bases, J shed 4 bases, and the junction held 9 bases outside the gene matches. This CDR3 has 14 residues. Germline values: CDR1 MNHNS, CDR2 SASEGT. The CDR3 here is CASILDRVVTEAFF. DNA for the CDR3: TGTGCCAGCATCCTTGACAGGGTGGTCACTGAAGCTTTCTTT.

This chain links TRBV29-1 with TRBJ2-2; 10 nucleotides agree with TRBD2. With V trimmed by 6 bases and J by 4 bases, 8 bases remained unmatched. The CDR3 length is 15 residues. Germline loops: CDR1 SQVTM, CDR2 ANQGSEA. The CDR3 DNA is TGCAGCGTGGGAGAGCGGGGGGGCCTCACCGGGGAGCTGTTTTTT. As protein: CSVGERGGLTGELFF.

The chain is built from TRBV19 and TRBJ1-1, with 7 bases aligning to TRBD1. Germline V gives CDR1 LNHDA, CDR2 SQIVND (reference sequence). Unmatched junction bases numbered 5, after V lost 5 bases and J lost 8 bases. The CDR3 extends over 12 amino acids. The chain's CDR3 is CASSFGQAEAFF. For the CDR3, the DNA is TGTGCCAGTAGTTTTGGACAGGCCGAAGCTTTCTTT. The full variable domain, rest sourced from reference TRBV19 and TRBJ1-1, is DGGITQSPKYLFRKEGQNVTLSCEQNLNHDAMYWYRQDPGQGLRLIYYSQIVNDFQKGDIAEGYSVSREKKESFPLTVTSAQKNPTAFYLCASSFGQAEAFFGQGTRLTVV.

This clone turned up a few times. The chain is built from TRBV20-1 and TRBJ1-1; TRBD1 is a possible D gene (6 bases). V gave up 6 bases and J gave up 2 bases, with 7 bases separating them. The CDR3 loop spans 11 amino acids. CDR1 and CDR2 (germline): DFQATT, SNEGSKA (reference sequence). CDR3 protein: CSAQGNTEAFF. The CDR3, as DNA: TGCAGTGCACAGGGAAACACTGAAGCTTTCTTT.

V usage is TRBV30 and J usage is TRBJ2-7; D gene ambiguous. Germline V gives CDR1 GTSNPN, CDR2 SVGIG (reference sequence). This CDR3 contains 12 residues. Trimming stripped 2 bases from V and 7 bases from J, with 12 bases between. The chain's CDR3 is CAWSRNPGEQYF. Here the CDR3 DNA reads TGTGCCTGGAGTCGTAACCCCGGGGAGCAGTACTTC. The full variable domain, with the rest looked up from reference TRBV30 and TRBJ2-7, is SQTIHQWPATLVQPVGSPLSLECTVEGTSNPNLYWYRQAAGRGLQLLFYSVGIGQISSEVPQNLSASRPQDRQFILSSKKLLLSDSGFYLCAWSRNPGEQYFGPGTRLTVT.

The CDR3 DNA is TGCGCCAGCAGCCAGGCCCGGGGGTATGGTCAGCCCCAGCATTTT. Translating gives CASSQARGYGQPQHF. The gene calls are TRBV4-1 and TRBJ1-5, with D possibly TRBD1 on 5 matching bases. This CDR3 spans 15 amino acids. V was clipped by 3 bases and J by 6 bases, with 15 bases between them. Looked up from germline, CDR1 is MGHRA and CDR2 is YSYEKL.

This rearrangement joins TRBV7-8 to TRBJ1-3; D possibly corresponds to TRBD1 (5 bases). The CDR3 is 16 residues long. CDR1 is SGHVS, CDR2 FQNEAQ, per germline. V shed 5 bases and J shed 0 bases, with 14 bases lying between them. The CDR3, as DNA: TGTGCCAGCAGCGCCCGGAGGGGCATCTCTGGAAACACCATATATTTT. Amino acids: CASSARRGISGNTIYF.

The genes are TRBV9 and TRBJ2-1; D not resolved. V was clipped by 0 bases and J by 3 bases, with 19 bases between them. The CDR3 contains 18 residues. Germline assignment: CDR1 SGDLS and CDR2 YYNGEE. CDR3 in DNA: TGTGCCAGCAGCGTAGAATTGAGACGTAGCCCCCTCTACAATGAGCAGTTCTTC. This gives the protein CASSVELRRSPLYNEQFF.

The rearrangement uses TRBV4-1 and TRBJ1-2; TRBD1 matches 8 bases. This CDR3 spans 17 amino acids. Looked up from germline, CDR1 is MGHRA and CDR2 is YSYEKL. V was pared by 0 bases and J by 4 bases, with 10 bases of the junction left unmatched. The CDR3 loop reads CASSQDRGTGQTYGYTF. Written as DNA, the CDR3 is TGCGCCAGCAGCCAAGATCGGGGGACAGGACAGACCTATGGCTACACCTTC.

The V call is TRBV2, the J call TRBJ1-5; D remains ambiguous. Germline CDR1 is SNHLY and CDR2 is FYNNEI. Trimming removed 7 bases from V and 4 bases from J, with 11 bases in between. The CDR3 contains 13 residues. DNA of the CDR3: TGTGCCAGCACGCAGTATGAAAATCAGCCCCAGCATTTT. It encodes CASTQYENQPQHF.

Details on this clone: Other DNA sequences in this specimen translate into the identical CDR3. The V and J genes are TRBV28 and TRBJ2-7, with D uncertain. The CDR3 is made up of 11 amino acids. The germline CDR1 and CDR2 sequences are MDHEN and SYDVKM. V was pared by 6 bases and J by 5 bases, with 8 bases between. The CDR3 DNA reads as TGTGCCAGCAGCTTCGGAGACGAGCAGTACTTC. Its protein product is CASSFGDEQYF.

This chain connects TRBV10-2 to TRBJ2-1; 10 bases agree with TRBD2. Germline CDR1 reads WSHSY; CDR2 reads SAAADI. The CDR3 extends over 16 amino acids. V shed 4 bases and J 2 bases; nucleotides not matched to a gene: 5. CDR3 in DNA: TGCGCCAGCAGTGCATCCGGGACTAGCGCCTACAATGAGCAGTTCTTC. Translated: CASSASGTSAYNEQFF.

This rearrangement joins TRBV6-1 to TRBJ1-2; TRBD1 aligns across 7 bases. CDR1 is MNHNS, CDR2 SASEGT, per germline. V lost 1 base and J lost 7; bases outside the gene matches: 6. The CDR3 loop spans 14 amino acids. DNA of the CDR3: TGTGCCAGCAGTGAAGTGGACAACAGGGGTGGCTACACCTTC. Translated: CASSEVDNRGGYTF.

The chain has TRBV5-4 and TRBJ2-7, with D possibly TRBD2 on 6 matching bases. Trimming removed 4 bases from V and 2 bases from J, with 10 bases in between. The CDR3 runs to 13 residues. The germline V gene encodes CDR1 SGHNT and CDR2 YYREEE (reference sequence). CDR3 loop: CASSRDLTYEQYF. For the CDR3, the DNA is TGTGCCAGCAGCCGGGACTTAACCTACGAGCAGTACTTC.

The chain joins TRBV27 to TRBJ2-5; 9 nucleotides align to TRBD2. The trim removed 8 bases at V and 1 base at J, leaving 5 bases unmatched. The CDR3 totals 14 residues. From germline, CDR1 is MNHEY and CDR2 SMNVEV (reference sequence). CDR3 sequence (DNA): TGTGCCAGCTCCTATAGCGGGGGCCAAGAGACCCAGTACTTC. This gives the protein CASSYSGGQETQYF.

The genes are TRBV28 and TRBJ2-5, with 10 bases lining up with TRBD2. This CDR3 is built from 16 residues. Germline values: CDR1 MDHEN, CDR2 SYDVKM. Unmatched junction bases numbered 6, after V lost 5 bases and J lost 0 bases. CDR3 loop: CASSAPGTSDQETQYF. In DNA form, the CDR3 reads TGTGCCAGCAGTGCCCCGGGGACTAGCGACCAAGAGACCCAGTACTTC.

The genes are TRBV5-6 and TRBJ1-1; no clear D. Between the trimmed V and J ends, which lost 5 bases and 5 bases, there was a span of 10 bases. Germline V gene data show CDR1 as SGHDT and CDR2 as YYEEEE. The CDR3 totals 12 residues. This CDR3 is CASSLRLTEAFF. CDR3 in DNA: TGTGCCAGCAGTCTCAGGCTTACTGAAGCTTTCTTT.

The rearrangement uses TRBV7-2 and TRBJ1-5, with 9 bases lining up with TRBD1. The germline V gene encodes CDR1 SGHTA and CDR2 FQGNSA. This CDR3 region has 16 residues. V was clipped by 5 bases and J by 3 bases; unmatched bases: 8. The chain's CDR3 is CASSVTGTGNNQPQHF. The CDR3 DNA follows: TGTGCCAGCAGCGTCACCGGGACAGGGAACAATCAGCCCCAGCATTTT.